These 11 T cell receptor beta chains were all obtained from the same sample, sequenced in a study of T cells in Graves' hyperthyroidism and ophthalmopathy. Using RNA transcripts as the source, TCR beta CDR3 regions were amplified. The HTBI set primed first-round TCR CDR3 RT-PCR. TCRdb recomputed calls from the multiplex PCR reads with MiXCR, one row per CDR3 protein. The repertoire has around 350,000 distinct CDR3 sequences, approximately 19% of them found once; the top ten carry 3.7%. The sequenced sample consisted of blood. These receptors were taken from a woman between 18 and 29 years old with Graves' hyperthyroidism.

In this sample, this clonotype turned up a few times. A read error may be the cause here, since a much bigger clone is one base away. V is TRBV6-1 and J is TRBJ2-2, with TRBD1 matching over 10 bases. The CDR3 runs 16 residues. In germline, CDR1 is MNHNS, CDR2 SASEGT. The CDR3 sequence: CASSLGTGVFSGELCF. The CDR3 region has the DNA TGTGCCAGCAGTCTGGGGACAGGGGTTTTCAGCGGGGAGCTGTGTTTT.

This clonotype was seen repeatedly, ten times or more. The chain has TRBV6-5 and TRBJ1-1; D might be TRBD1 (5 bases). Per the germline V gene, CDR1 is MNHEY and CDR2 is SVGAGI. V dropped 0 bases and J dropped 4 bases, with 12 bases sitting between them. There are 15 residues in the CDR3. The CDR3, as DNA: TGTGCCAGCAGTTACTCGCCGGGGGTCCCCACTGAAGCTTTCTTT. Encoded protein: CASSYSPGVPTEAFF.

In this sample, this clonotype turned up many times. This rearrangement joins TRBV30 to TRBJ2-7; 8 nucleotides align to TRBD2. The CDR3 spans 15 residues. CDR1 and CDR2 from the germline V gene are GTSNPN and SVGIG (reference sequence). V lost 2 bases and J lost 0; bases outside the gene matches: 6. CDR3 sequence reads: CAWSTGLVLSYEQYF. In DNA, the CDR3 is TGTGCCTGGAGTACGGGACTAGTCCTCTCCTACGAGCAGTACTTC. The full variable domain, completed using reference TRBV30 and TRBJ2-7, is SQTIHQWPATLVQPVGSPLSLECTVEGTSNPNLYWYRQAAGRGLQLLFYSVGIGQISSEVPQNLSASRPQDRQFILSSKKLLLSDSGFYLCAWSTGLVLSYEQYFGPGTRLTVT.

This clonotype has a count of ten or more. This rearrangement joins TRBV12-3 or TRBV12-4 to TRBJ1-1; 7 positions agree with TRBD1. The CDR3 is made up of 13 amino acids. V lost 4 bases, J lost 3 bases, and 2 bases stayed unmatched. As DNA, the CDR3 is TGTGCCAGCAGTTCCACAGGGGACACTGAAGCTTTCTTT. The encoded protein is CASSSTGDTEAFF.

The chain uses TRBV12-3 or TRBV12-4 and TRBJ1-6, with 8 bases matching TRBD1. The CDR3 is made up of 16 amino acids. V was clipped by 4 bases and J by 9 bases; unmatched bases: 11. CDR3 nucleotide sequence: TGTGCCAGCAGTTCCGGACAGGGAGGTAGGGGTTCACCCCTCCACTTT. Residues: CASSSGQGGRGSPLHF.

This clonotype was detected a few times. The chain uses TRBV5-1 and TRBJ2-6; unclear D gene. Trimming pared 4 bases from V and 0 bases from J, leaving 11 bases between. This CDR3 has 16 residues. The V gene's germline CDR1 is SGHRS and CDR2 YFSETQ. CDR3 protein: CASSPREVSGANVLTF. CDR3 DNA: TGCGCCAGCAGCCCGAGAGAGGTCTCTGGGGCCAACGTCCTGACTTTC. Full variable domain (missing parts from reference TRBV5-1 and TRBJ2-6): KAGVTQTPRYLIKTRGQQVTLSCSPISGHRSVSWYQQTPGQGLQFLFEYFSETQRNKGNFPGRFSGRQFSNSRSEMNVSTLELGDSALYLCASSPREVSGANVLTFGAGSRLTVL.

This clonotype occurred many times. The chain joins TRBV20-1 to TRBJ2-5; possibly TRBD2 for D (6 bases). Trimming cost V 0 bases and J 5 bases, with 16 bases left between them. Germline-derived CDR1 and CDR2 are DFQATT and SNEGSKA (reference sequence). The CDR3 spans 15 residues. CDR3 protein: CSARDQGGSRETQYF. CDR3 nucleotide sequence: TGCAGTGCTAGAGATCAGGGAGGCAGTCGGGAGACCCAGTACTTC.

This clonotype appeared many times. The genes are TRBV4-1 and TRBJ2-7, with TRBD1 identical over 7 bases. Germline lookup yields CDR1 MGHRA and CDR2 YSYEKL. The CDR3 length is 15 residues. Unmatched junction bases numbered 9, after V lost 4 bases and J lost 3 bases. CDR3 protein: CASSPADRDSYEQYF. The CDR3 DNA reads as TGCGCCAGCAGCCCGGCTGACAGGGACAGCTACGAGCAGTACTTC.

This clonotype showed up just once. This chain uses TRBV20-1 with TRBJ2-7; D not resolved. V lost 1 base and J 4 bases, leaving 8 bases between the germline ends. The CDR3 is made up of 12 amino acids. Germline-derived CDR1 and CDR2 are DFQATT and SNEGSKA (reference sequence). In DNA, the CDR3 is TGCAGTGCTAGAGGAGGTTGGTACGAGCAGTACTTC. Its protein is CSARGGWYEQYF.

This clonotype was observed a few times. The gene calls are TRBV19 and TRBJ2-5; weak D call: TRBD2 (5 bases). V was shortened by 6 bases and J by 7 bases, with 18 bases between the two germline ends. The CDR3 spans 14 residues. Germline V gene lookup returns CDR1 LNHDA and CDR2 SQIVND (reference sequence). Written as DNA, the CDR3 is TGTGCCAGTAGCCGCGGACTCGACCGAGGGACCCAGTACTTC. This gives the protein CASSRGLDRGTQYF.

A note on this clonotype: A much larger clonotype is one base distant, so this may be a read error. The chain uses TRBV4-2 and TRBJ1-2; 7 bases match TRBD1. The CDR3 is 15 residues long. The V gene's germline CDR1 is LGHNA and CDR2 YNFKEQ. V trimming: 7 bases; J trimming: 4 bases; junction bases outside the gene matches: 12. CDR3 sequence: CASIHIQGIVYGYTF. The CDR3 DNA sequence: TGTGCCAGCATCCATATACAGGGGATTGTCTATGGCTACACCTTC.